One T cell receptor beta chain is described in this entry. The data were taken from a study of blood T cell repertoires in COVID-19. Overall study context: Acute-phase and convalescent COVID-19 samples originated in the United States, Italy and Spain. PBMCs, B-cell-depleted T cells, or T cells provided the cDNA or gDNA that made up the material.

The protocol was immunoSEQ multiplex PCR, while the TCRdb copy is restricted to in-frame clones and leaves out a portion. The sample carries about 150,000 clones, more than 80% recorded once. This CDR3 has 17 amino acids. From germline, CDR1 is SGHVS and CDR2 FQNEAQ. With 1 base clipped from V and 4 bases from J, the junction kept 10 bases outside the gene matches. The source material was PBMCs or T cells enriched from blood (not recorded which). This chain links TRBV7-8 with TRBJ2-7; TRBD2 matches at 10 bases. The clonotype comes from a man in his fifties who had recovered from COVID-19. The CDR3 region has the DNA TGTGCCAGCAGCTTAGAGGGGAATCGAGCGGGGGGGTACGAGCAGTACGTC. Translation: CASSLEGNRAGGYEQYV.